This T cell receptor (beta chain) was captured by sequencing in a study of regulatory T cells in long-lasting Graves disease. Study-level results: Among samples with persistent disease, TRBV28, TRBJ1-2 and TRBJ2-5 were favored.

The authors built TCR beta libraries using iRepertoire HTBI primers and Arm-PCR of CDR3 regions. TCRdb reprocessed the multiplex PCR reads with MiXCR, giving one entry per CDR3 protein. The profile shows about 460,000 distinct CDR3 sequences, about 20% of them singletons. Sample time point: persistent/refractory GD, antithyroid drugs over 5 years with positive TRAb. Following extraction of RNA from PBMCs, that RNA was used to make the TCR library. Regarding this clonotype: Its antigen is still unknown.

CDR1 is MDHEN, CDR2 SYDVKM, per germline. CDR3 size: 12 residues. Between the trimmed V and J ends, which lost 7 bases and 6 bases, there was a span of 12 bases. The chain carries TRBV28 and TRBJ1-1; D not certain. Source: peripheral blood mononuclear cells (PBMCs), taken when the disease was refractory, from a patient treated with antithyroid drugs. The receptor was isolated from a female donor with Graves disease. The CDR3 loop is CASNEYFSEAFF. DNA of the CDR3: TGTGCCAGCAATGAATATTTCTCTGAAGCTTTCTTT.